The rows below give T cell receptor beta chains drawn from one sample of a study of cytomegalovirus exposure and HLA in healthy donors. Method: immunoSEQ multiplex PCR; TCRdb's copy keeps in-frame clones and lacks some. This repertoire shows about 120,000 clones, approximately 78% found once; its top ten account for less than 2%. Input material: PBMCs. Receptor source: a man aged 35 to 55 in good health and CMV-seronegative. The CDR3 runs from the conserved cysteine through the conserved F or W. The order of the fields is D gene, J gene, V gene, clone size, CDR3 DNA, CDR3 protein. The D gene is left open where the match is weak. The size field is filled for only some rows; it gives once, few, many or a size class.

TRBD2 TRBJ2-1 TRBV5-1 . TGCGCCAGCAGCAACCTAGCGGGAACATACAATGAGCAGTTCTTC CASSNLAGTYNEQFF
TRBD1 TRBJ1-2 TRBV7-9 . TGTGCCAGCAGCTCCTCGCCGGGACAGGGAGGGAGTGGCTACACCTTC CASSSSPGQGGSGYTF
TRBD2 TRBJ2-3 TRBV4-1 . TGCGCCAGCAGCCAAGGGGGCGGGGGGCTCAGCACAGATACGCAGTATTTT CASSQGGGGLSTDTQYF
. TRBJ2-3 TRBV4-2 . TGTGCCAGCAGCCAAGATCTGATCGGGAGATTGGATACGCAGTATTTT CASSQDLIGRLDTQYF
. TRBJ1-1 TRBV4-2 . TGTGCCAGCAGCCAAGATGCGGCCAGACTGAACACTGAAGCTTTCTTT CASSQDAARLNTEAFF
. TRBJ2-2 TRBV11-2 . TGTGCCAGCACTGGAGGGGCGAACACCGGGGAGCTGTTTTTT CASTGGANTGELFF
TRBD1 TRBJ1-5 TRBV7-3 . TGTGCCAGCAGCTTTGGGACAGGGGGAGGGGGTCAGCCCCAGCATTTT CASSFGTGGGGQPQHF
. TRBJ2-3 TRBV7-2 . TGTGCCAGCAGCTTGCGGGGTCATCGGGTAGATACGCAGTATTTT CASSLRGHRVDTQYF
TRBD1 TRBJ1-5 TRBV7-9 . TGTGCCAGCCAGGGACAGGGGGATCAGCCCCAGCATTTT CASQGQGDQPQHF
TRBD2 TRBJ2-1 TRBV6-5 . TGTGCCAGCAGTTACGGGCTAGCGGGCGATTGGCGGTTCTTC CASSYGLAGDWRFF
. TRBJ2-7 TRBV18 . TGTGCCAGCTCACCGCCCGCCAGAAGCTCCTACGAGCAGTACTTC CASSPPARSSYEQYF
TRBD1 TRBJ1-4 TRBV14 . TGTGCCAGCAGCCTCCTCAGGGGGCCAGGTGAAAAACTGTTTTTT CASSLLRGPGEKLFF
. TRBJ1-3 TRBV6-5 . TGTGCCACCAGGAGACCAGCGGGAAACACCATATATTTT CATRRPAGNTIYF
. TRBJ2-1 TRBV21-1 . TGTGCCAGCAGCATTAGCGGGGTCCACAATGAGCAGTTCTTC CASSISGVHNEQFF
. TRBJ2-1 TRBV5-1 . TGCGCCAGCAGTTCTACGATCCTCAATGAGCAGTTCTTC CASSSTILNEQFF
. TRBJ2-1 TRBV4-1 few TGCGCCAGCAGCCAAGTCGACATCGTCTCCTACAATGAGCAGTTCTTC CASSQVDIVSYNEQFF
TRBD1 TRBJ2-7 TRBV15 once TGTGCCACCAGCCCTCCCTACTCCGGGACAGGGGACTACGAGCAGTACTTC CATSPPYSGTGDYEQYF
. TRBJ1-1 TRBV7-9 . TGTGCCAGCAGCTTAACAGTAACGGTCACTGAAGCTTTCTTT CASSLTVTVTEAFF
. TRBJ2-5 TRBV21-1 . TGTGCCAGCAGCAAAAAGCTGGACAGGGTGAGGACCCAGTACTTC CASSKKLDRVRTQYF
. TRBJ1-2 TRBV2 . TGTGCCAGCAGTGACCGACAGGACTCCGTCGTGGGCTACACCTTC CASSDRQDSVVGYTF
TRBD1 TRBJ2-7 TRBV7-3 once TGTGCCAGCAGCGTGGACAGGGGCTCCTACGAGCAGTACTTC CASSVDRGSYEQYF
. TRBJ1-2 TRBV18 . TGTGCCAGCTCAACCCGGACAGAAAGGACCTATGGCTACACCTTC CASSTRTERTYGYTF
TRBD1 TRBJ2-1 TRBV2 . TGTGCCAGGTCCGGGACAGGGGTAGATAATGAGCAGTTCTTC CARSGTGVDNEQFF
. TRBJ2-7 TRBV19 . TGTGCCTCCCGAATTGGGTCAGGGCCTCCCTACGAGCAGTACTTC CASRIGSGPPYEQYF
. TRBJ1-2 TRBV18 . TGTGCCAGCTCACCCGCCCGGGAGGGCTACACCTTC CASSPAREGYTF
. TRBJ1-2 TRBV4-3 . TGCGCCAGCAGCCAAGATATGGCAACGAGAGGCTATGGCTACACCTTC CASSQDMATRGYGYTF
TRBD1 TRBJ2-6 TRBV9 . TGTGCCAGCAGCGTAGTGGGACAGGGTACGGGTGGGGCCAACGGCCTGACTTTC CASSVVGQGTGGANGLTF
TRBD2 TRBJ2-1 TRBV30 . TGTGCCTGGATCCCTATGCTAGCGGGGGGAGACTACAATGAGCAGTTCTTC CAWIPMLAGGDYNEQFF
. TRBJ2-7 TRBV10-3 . TGTGCCACTTCCCCACAGCTCTACGAGCAGTACTTC CATSPQLYEQYF
. TRBJ2-1 TRBV5-1 . TGCGCCAGCAGCTTGGCCGCGAACAATGAGCAGTTCTTC CASSLAANNEQFF
TRBD1 TRBJ2-2 TRBV19 . TGTGCCAGTAGTGGTGATAACAGGGGGCGCCGGGGGGACCGGGAGCTGTTTTTT CASSGDNRGRRGDRELFF
TRBD2 TRBJ2-7 TRBV5-1 . TGCGCCAGCACCAAAGCGGGAGCGTACGAGCAGTACTTC CASTKAGAYEQYF
. TRBJ2-4 TRBV6-1 . TGTGCCAGCAGTGAAGGTAGAGGGCTAGCCAAAAACATTCAGTACTTC CASSEGRGLAKNIQYF
TRBD1 TRBJ2-5 TRBV9 . TGTGCCAGCAGCCCGGTGAGGGGGACAGGGGCCCGCGGGCAGTACTTC CASSPVRGTGARGQYF
TRBD1 TRBJ1-5 TRBV2 . TGTGCCAGCAGGGGGACAGGCAACAATCAGCCCCAGCATTTT CASRGTGNNQPQHF
. TRBJ2-2 TRBV4-1 . TGCGCCAGCAGCCAAGCTCCAGCCGGGAATACCGGGGAGCTGTTTTTT CASSQAPAGNTGELFF
TRBD1 TRBJ2-7 TRBV5-8 . TGTGCCAGCAGCTTGTATGGGACAGGGTCCTACGAGCAGTACTTC CASSLYGTGSYEQYF
. TRBJ1-4 TRBV5-6 . TGTGCCAGCAGCTTGCTTCAGGGTTGGGCGACTAATGAAAAACTGTTTTTT CASSLLQGWATNEKLFF
. TRBJ1-3 TRBV28 . TGTGCCAGCAGTTTATGGGGCAGGGACTCTGGAAACACCATATATTTT CASSLWGRDSGNTIYF
. TRBJ2-2 TRBV12-5 . TGTGCTAGTGGCTACGTCGAGAACACCGGGGAGCTGTTTTTT CASGYVENTGELFF
. TRBJ2-1 TRBV19 . TGTGCCAGTAGTTTATTAGCCTACAATGAGCAGTTCTTC CASSLLAYNEQFF
. TRBJ1-2 TRBV11-2 . TGTGCCAGCAGCCCGTGGGGGGGGGCGAATGATGGCTACACCTTC CASSPWGGANDGYTF
. TRBJ2-7 TRBV28 . TGTGCCAGCAGCTCCTCCTACGAGCAGTACTTC CASSSSYEQYF
. TRBJ2-7 TRBV20-1 . TGCAGCGCGAGACAGGCCTCCGAGCAGTACTTC CSARQASEQYF
TRBD2 TRBJ2-7 TRBV10-2 once TGCGCCAGCAGAGGACTAGCGGGAGGGCTTGACCGCTACGAGCAGTACTTC CASRGLAGGLDRYEQYF
. TRBJ1-6 TRBV18 . TGTGCCAGCTCCCCGGGACTCTCTAATTCACCCCTCCACTTT CASSPGLSNSPLHF
. TRBJ1-3 TRBV6-6 once TGTGCCAGCAGTTATTTTTCAGGCGCCGGAAACACCATATATTTT CASSYFSGAGNTIYF
. TRBJ1-1 TRBV7-9 . TGTGCCAGCAGCTTTTCTTTGGGCAGCCCACAAGCTTTCTTT CASSFSLGSPQAFF
. TRBJ1-6 TRBV9 . TGTGCCAGCAGCGCCGCGGGCAGGGGAAATTCACCCCTCCACTTT CASSAAGRGNSPLHF
TRBD1 TRBJ1-2 TRBV25-1 few TGTGCCAGCAGGACAGGGAACGGCTACACCTTC CASRTGNGYTF
. TRBJ2-5 TRBV11-1 . TGTGCCAGCAGCCAGTATCAAGAGACCCAGTACTTC CASSQYQETQYF
TRBD1 TRBJ1-2 TRBV7-2 . TGTGCCAGCAGCTTCCCACTGACAGGGAACTATGGCTACACCTTC CASSFPLTGNYGYTF
TRBD1 TRBJ1-5 TRBV5-1 . TGCGCCAGCAGCCAGGGACAGGGAAATCAGCCCCAGCATTTT CASSQGQGNQPQHF
. TRBJ1-5 TRBV18 . TGTGCCAGCTCACCATGGGGGGATGGTCAGCCCCAGCATTTT CASSPWGDGQPQHF
. TRBJ2-1 TRBV6-5 . TGTGCCAGCAGTTCGGGACTCTTCGGGCACAATGAGCAGTTCTTC CASSSGLFGHNEQFF
. TRBJ2-5 TRBV30 . TGTGCCCGAAAATTAGAAGAGACCCAGTACTTC CARKLEETQYF
TRBD2 TRBJ2-1 TRBV11-3 . TGTGCCAGCAGCTTAGATACTAGCGGGAGGTTTAATGAGCAGTTCTTC CASSLDTSGRFNEQFF
. TRBJ2-2 TRBV30 . TGTGCCTGGAACAACGTCGGGGAGCTGTTTTTT CAWNNVGELFF
. TRBJ2-1 TRBV5-1 once TGCGCCAGCAGTAGGGACTCCACTGCGTCCTACAATGAGCAGTTCTTC CASSRDSTASYNEQFF